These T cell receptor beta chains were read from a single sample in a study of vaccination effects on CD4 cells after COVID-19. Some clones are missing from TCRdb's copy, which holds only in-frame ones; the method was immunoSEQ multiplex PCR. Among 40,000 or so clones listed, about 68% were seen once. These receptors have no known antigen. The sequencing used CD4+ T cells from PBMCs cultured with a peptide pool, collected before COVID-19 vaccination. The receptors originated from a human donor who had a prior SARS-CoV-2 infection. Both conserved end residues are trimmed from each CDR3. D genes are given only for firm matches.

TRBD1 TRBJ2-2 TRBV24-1 ATSDLGRQGADTGELF
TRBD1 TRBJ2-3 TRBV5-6 ASSTGQGTDTQY
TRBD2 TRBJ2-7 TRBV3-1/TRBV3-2 ASSPSGTSGRGEQY
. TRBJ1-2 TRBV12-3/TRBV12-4 ASSFFSGGGYT
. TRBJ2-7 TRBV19 ASSLQAGTYEQY
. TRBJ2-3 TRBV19 ASSRGSSTDTQY
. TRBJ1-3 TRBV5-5 ASSLVSAGTGDTIY
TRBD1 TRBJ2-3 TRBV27 ASSFLGQGASDTQY
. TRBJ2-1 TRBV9 ASSVDPGAINEQF
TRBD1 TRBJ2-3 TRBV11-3 ASSFSGTGGDTQY
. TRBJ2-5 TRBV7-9 ASSPQRGRAREETQY
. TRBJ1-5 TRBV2 ASSKSVGNQPQH
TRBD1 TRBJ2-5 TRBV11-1 ASSLGTGDAETQY
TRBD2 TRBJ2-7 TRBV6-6 ASSYYGTSGNYEQY
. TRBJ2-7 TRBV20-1 SASSRTYEQY
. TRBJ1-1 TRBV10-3 AIKLTLIAEEAF
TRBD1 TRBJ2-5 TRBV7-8 ASSFPGPGDRSQY
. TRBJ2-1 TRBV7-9 ASQDRTNEQF
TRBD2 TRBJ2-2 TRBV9 ASSPPGGEAGELF
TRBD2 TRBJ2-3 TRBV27 ASNSYRGGYTDTQY
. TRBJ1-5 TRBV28 ASSTIRAFDRPQH
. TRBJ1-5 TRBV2 ASRPDGTDQPQH
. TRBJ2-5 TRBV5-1 ASSLNPDGEETQY
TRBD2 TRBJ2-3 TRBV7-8 ASSLQLASDTQY
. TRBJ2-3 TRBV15 ATSPSKGEADTQY
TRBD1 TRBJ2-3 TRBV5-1 ASSFIAGTGTDTQY
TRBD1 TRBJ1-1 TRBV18 ASSPRQGAMNTEAF
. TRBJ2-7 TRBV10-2 ASSAMGVHLTYEQY
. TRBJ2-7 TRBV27 ASRRTNSYEQY
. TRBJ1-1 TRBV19 ASSIGGPAARAKNTEAF
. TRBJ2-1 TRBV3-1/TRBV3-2 ASSHLAAETEQF
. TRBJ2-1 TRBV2 ASSGGAVEQF
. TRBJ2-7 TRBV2 ASSVDLGAYEQY
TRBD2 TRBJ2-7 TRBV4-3 ASSQPETSGRPTYEQY
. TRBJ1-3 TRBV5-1 ASRTGAGSGNTIY
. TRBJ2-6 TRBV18 ASSPRGDGSGANVLT
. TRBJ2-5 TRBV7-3 ASSPTGLQETQY
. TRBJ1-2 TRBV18 ASSHKDRNYGYT
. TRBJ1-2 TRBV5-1 ASSLAPGRLNYGYT
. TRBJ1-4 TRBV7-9 ASSANFARNEKLF
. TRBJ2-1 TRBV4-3 ASSQERADEQF
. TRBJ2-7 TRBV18 ASSPLREATEQY
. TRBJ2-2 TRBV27 ASKIRGGTGELF
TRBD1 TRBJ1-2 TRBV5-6 ASSVDRGIGYT
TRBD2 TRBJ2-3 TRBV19 ASSIFSGRATDTQY
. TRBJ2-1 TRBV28 ASSLLNNEQF
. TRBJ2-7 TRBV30 AWTGPGERGSYEQY
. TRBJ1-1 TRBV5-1 ASSLVPGNTEAF
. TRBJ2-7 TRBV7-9 ASSLDKTLTYEQY
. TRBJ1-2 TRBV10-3 AISAQQGNYGYT
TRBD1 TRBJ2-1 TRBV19 ASSLPPGQSYNEQF
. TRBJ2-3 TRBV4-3 ASSQNPTDTQY
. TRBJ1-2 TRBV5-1 ASRDPSRYYT
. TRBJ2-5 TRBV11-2 ASSRPGRKQETQY
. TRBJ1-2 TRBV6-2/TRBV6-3 ASSPRTGSAYGYT
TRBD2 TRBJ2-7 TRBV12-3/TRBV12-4 ASSLWGGREEY
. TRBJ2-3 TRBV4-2 ASSQVGSSGRRGTQY
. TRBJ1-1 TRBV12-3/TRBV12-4 ASRRQTEAF
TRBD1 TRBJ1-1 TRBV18 ASSPRTGQGGTEAF